This is a list of T cell receptor beta chains from one sample in a study of blood T cell repertoires in COVID-19. TCRdb keeps only in-frame clones here, not all; method: immunoSEQ multiplex PCR. Among roughly 53,000 clones listed, around 85% were seen once. Sequencing was carried out using peripheral blood. All receptors come from a man aged 65-85 years with active COVID-19. Both conserved end residues are part of each CDR3. The D gene is left open where the match is weak. Clone size is stated in some rows and not others, as once, few, many or a class when expanded.

>TRBJ2-3|TRBV10-3|once|TRBD1
TGTGCCATCAGTGAGGTGGGACAGGCAGATACGCAGTATTTT
CAISEVGQADTQYF
>TRBJ2-3|TRBV2|.|.
TGTGCCAGCAGTGCCAGGTCTCGCACAGATACGCAGTATTTT
CASSARSRTDTQYF
>TRBJ2-3|TRBV7-8|.|TRBD2
TGTGCCAGCAGCTTATCCGAGCGGGAGGGCCCAACCACAGATACGCAGTATTTT
CASSLSEREGPTTDTQYF
>TRBJ1-1|TRBV7-9|.|.
TGTGCCAGCAGCTTTCCCGGTGCCACTGAAGCTTTCTTT
CASSFPGATEAFF
>TRBJ2-7|TRBV7-8|.|TRBD2
TGTGCCAGCAGCTTATCTAGCGGGAGGAGGGGGCAGTACTTC
CASSLSSGRRGQYF
>TRBJ2-1|TRBV7-9|.|TRBD2
TGTGCCAGCAGCTTAAGCTTCCGGCTAGCGGGAGTCGTCGATGAGCAGTTCTTC
CASSLSFRLAGVVDEQFF
>TRBJ2-7|TRBV15|.|.
TGTGCCACCAGCAGAGAACAGGGTGGTTACGAGCAGTACTTC
CATSREQGGYEQYF
>TRBJ1-6|TRBV6-5|once|.
TGTGCCACCTTCAGGGGATGGGGTAATTCACCCCTCCACTTT
CATFRGWGNSPLHF
>TRBJ2-1|TRBV19|.|.
TGTGCCAGCCGGAGGGGACCAATCTCGGATGAGCAGTTCTTC
CASRRGPISDEQFF
>TRBJ2-7|TRBV5-1|once|.
TGCGCCAGCAGCTTGGAGGCAGGGTCGGGCGAGCAGTACTTC
CASSLEAGSGEQYF
>TRBJ1-1|TRBV11-2|.|TRBD1
TGTGCCAGCAGCGCAATCAGGGGGCAGCCTGAAGCTTTCTTT
CASSAIRGQPEAFF
>TRBJ2-3|TRBV5-1|.|TRBD2
TGCGCCAGCAGCTCCGGACTAGTGGGGACAGATACGCAGTATTTT
CASSSGLVGTDTQYF
>TRBJ1-1|TRBV6-5|few|.
TGTGCCAGCAGTTACTCGGGGGGGTCGGAAACTGAAGCTTTCTTT
CASSYSGGSETEAFF
>TRBJ2-4|TRBV16|.|TRBD1
TGTGCCAGCAGCCAAGCCAGGGGGATTATGTACATTCAGTACTTC
CASSQARGIMYIQYF
>TRBJ2-1|TRBV30|once|TRBD2
TGTGCCTGGAATAGCGGGAATAGCAATGAGCAGTTCTTC
CAWNSGNSNEQFF
>TRBJ2-7|TRBV5-1|once|TRBD1
TGCGCCAGCAGTTTGCAGGGGGCCACCTACGAGCAGTACTTC
CASSLQGATYEQYF
>TRBJ2-4|TRBV28|.|TRBD2
TGTGCCAGCAGTACAGCGGGAGTAACCAAAAACATTCAGTACTTC
CASSTAGVTKNIQYF
>TRBJ1-5|TRBV4-1|once|.
TGCGCCAGCAGCCGAGGACTGGGAAGGGAGCAGCCCCAGCATTTT
CASSRGLGREQPQHF
>TRBJ1-4|TRBV7-2|.|TRBD1
TGTGCCAGCAGCAGGGGACAGAGGCTGTTTTTT
CASSRGQRLFF
>TRBJ1-2|TRBV5-4|.|TRBD1
TGTGCCAGCAGCTCCGCCGGGACAGGGGGCGCTTTATTCGGCTACACCTTC
CASSSAGTGGALFGYTF
>TRBJ2-7|TRBV5-1|.|TRBD2
TGCGCCAGCAGCAGGGAGGGAAGCTCCTACGAGCAGTACTTC
CASSREGSSYEQYF
>TRBJ2-2|TRBV11-2|.|.
TGTGCCAGCAGCTTCCCCGGGATCCGGAACACCGGGGAGCTGTTTTTT
CASSFPGIRNTGELFF
>TRBJ1-2|TRBV3-1/TRBV3-2|.|.
TGTGCCAGCAGCCAAGTTACTCGCTATGGCTACACCTTC
CASSQVTRYGYTF
>TRBJ2-5|TRBV5-1|.|TRBD2
TGCGCCAGCAGGATCGGACTAGAGGAGACCCAGTACTTC
CASRIGLEETQYF
>TRBJ2-2|TRBV6-6|.|TRBD2
TGTGCCAGCAGTCCTACAGTTAGCGGGAGAGCCACCGGGGAGCTGTTTTTT
CASSPTVSGRATGELFF
>TRBJ2-1|TRBV4-3|.|.
TGCGCCAGCAGCCAAGAAGGGATGCAGGGATTGTACAATGAGCAGTTCTTC
CASSQEGMQGLYNEQFF
>TRBJ2-3|TRBV5-4|.|.
TGTGCCAGCAGCTTGGGGGGGGGCACAGATACGCAGTATTTT
CASSLGGGTDTQYF
>TRBJ1-4|TRBV4-1|.|.
TGCGCCAGCACCATAGGTGGGGGGGGAGCTAATGAAAAACTGTTTTTT
CASTIGGGGANEKLFF
>TRBJ2-6|TRBV18|once|TRBD1
TGTGCCAGCTCAGGACAGGGGGCGAACGGGGCCAACGTCCTGACTTTC
CASSGQGANGANVLTF
>TRBJ1-5|TRBV6-6|.|.
TGTGCCAGCAGTTATGAAGGACAGTCCAATCAGCCCCAGCATTTT
CASSYEGQSNQPQHF
>TRBJ1-2|TRBV6-4|.|.
TGTGCCAGCAGTGACTTATTTGGGCAGGCCTTCTATGGCTACACCTTC
CASSDLFGQAFYGYTF
>TRBJ2-1|TRBV24-1|few|.
TGTGCCACCAGTGATTCGGAGGGGCGGGCAAGGGATGAGCAGTTCTTC
CATSDSEGRARDEQFF
>TRBJ2-1|TRBV2|.|TRBD2
TGTGCCGCCACCAGATCTAGCGGGATCAATGAGCAGTTCTTC
CAATRSSGINEQFF
>TRBJ1-1|TRBV7-8|.|.
TGTGCCAGCAGCTTATCTAGGGACACAGTAGAAGCTTTCTTT
CASSLSRDTVEAFF
>TRBJ2-6|TRBV10-3|.|.
TGTGCCATCAGTGAGGGGGCTCGGGCTGGGGCCAACGTCCTGACTTTC
CAISEGARAGANVLTF
>TRBJ2-5|TRBV30|.|TRBD2
TGTGCCTGGAGGCAAGCGGGAGGTTCGGAGACCCAGTACTTC
CAWRQAGGSETQYF